This TCR beta chain was identified during a study of blood T cell repertoires in COVID-19. The assay was immunoSEQ multiplex PCR, and TCRdb's table has in-frame clones only and misses some. The repertoire holds approximately 190,000 clones, with 82% as singletons. The V and J ends lost 4 bases and 6 bases, in that order; junction bases with no gene match: 6. CDR3 length: 15 residues. CDR1 SGHRS and CDR2 YFSETQ come from the germline V gene. This TCR derives from an older woman with COVID-19, enrolled during active disease. The rearrangement joins TRBV5-1 to TRBJ2-1; 11 bases match TRBD1. Material: peripheral blood. CDR3 in amino acids: CASSVGTGGVNEQFF. CDR3 sequence (DNA): TGCGCCAGCAGCGTCGGGACAGGGGGTGTCAATGAGCAGTTCTTC.